The sequence of this T cell receptor beta chain was determined in a study of high-grade serous ovarian cancer treatment subgroups (dated by TCRdb to about 2021). General notes on the study: On average, each sample produced roughly 15,000 sequencing reads and several thousand unique TCR beta rearrangements. TCR beta repertoires were profiled in patients with high-grade serous ovarian cancer who were grouped, under a laparoscopic triage algorithm, by complete gross resection or by neoadjuvant chemotherapy response. A cohort of 30 patients was included: approximately 10 with no residual disease after primary surgery (R0), approximately 10 who were excellent NACT responders, and approximately 10 who were poor NACT responders. One primary tumor sample and two metastatic tumor samples were collected from each patient, for a total of 90 samples. General conclusions and limits of the study: Neoantigen level correlated positively with TCR clonal relatedness, and copy number variation and mutation load from whole-genome sequencing showed a positive trend with TCR clonal relatedness. The TCR repertoire analyses centered on CDR3, leaving CDR1 and CDR2 unanalyzed. Spatial information was not captured by bulk tumor TCR sequencing, so insight into HGSC tumor complexity and diversity was limited. Repertoire similarity between tumors from the same patient ranged from roughly 0.095 to 0.79, while tumors from different patients showed almost no similarity.

The approximately 100 tumor samples underwent high-throughput TCR profiling using ImmunoSEQ. From the authors' description of their analysis: To measure repertoire diversity, the metrics used were richness (unique productive sequences), clonality, evenness and relatedness, and the Bhattacharyya coefficient was used to assess similarity between samples. A sensitivity analysis excluded TCRs with fewer than two reads and gave consistent conclusions. TCRdb mirrors the immuneACCESS table, restricted to in-frame sequences. Some clones are absent from its copies; in checked studies, under half trace to an unresolved V gene, and the reason for the others is unknown. The DNA gave D and trimming, while V, J and clone size come from that table. In this sample the table shows a few thousand clones, approximately 79% of which occur a single time. The ten biggest clones cover approximately 6% of the sample. Trimming takes 4 bases from V and 5 bases from J, and the germline ends sit 21 bases apart. The CDR3, from cysteine to phenylalanine, totals 16 residues. Only the CDR3 DNA is retained, 48 bases long and in frame from the first base. In the germline V gene (reference sequence), CDR1 corresponds to SGHNT and CDR2 to YYREEE.

About this clone itself: Its antigen is currently not known. No qualities accompany the bases; no much larger clone lies one base away.

Tumor samples were obtained before definitive surgery or chemotherapy. Genomic DNA was extracted by the MD Anderson Biospecimen Extraction Resource, and TCR sequencing was done by the MD Anderson Cancer Genomics Laboratory. The V and J genes are TRBV5-4 and TRBJ2-5; possibly the D gene is TRBD2, per 7 matching bases. The origin of this receptor is a human donor with high-grade serous ovarian cancer. Material for sequencing was tumor tissue. The CDR3 reads CASSPGGGTKRETQYF. The DNA sequence follows: TGTGCCAGCAGCCCGGGGGGCGGGACCAAAAGGGAGACCCAGTACTTC.